This record covers a single T cell receptor beta chain. The antigen remains unidentified. Collected material from alopecia areata patients comprised lesional scalp punch biopsies and peripheral blood. The CDR3 length is 12 residues. V lost 0 bases, J lost 4 bases, and 4 bases lay in between. The germline V gene encodes CDR1 SNHLY and CDR2 FYNNEI. The sample is drawn from a study of CD8+ T cells in alopecia areata. Study background: Treated patients received oral tofacitinib, 5 to 10 mg twice daily.

RNA was extracted and reverse transcribed into cDNA as the sequencing template. Clones were sequenced by immunoSEQ multiplex PCR, and TCRdb holds only the in-frame ones, with some missing. The table has about 97,000 clones, around 45% seen once. Study findings and constraints: Normal scalp had lower clonality than lesional scalp, with alopecia totalis/universalis lesions showing this most strongly. Among the cells sequenced in scalp samples are also the resident alphabeta T cells of normal skin.

The rearrangement uses TRBV2 and TRBJ2-7; the D is unclear. Sequencing was done on a sample of CD4+ T cells sorted from blood. This receptor was identified in a human donor with alopecia areata. The chain's CDR3 is CASSEAGYEQYF. CDR3 nucleotide sequence: TGTGCCAGCAGTGAAGCAGGGTACGAGCAGTACTTC.